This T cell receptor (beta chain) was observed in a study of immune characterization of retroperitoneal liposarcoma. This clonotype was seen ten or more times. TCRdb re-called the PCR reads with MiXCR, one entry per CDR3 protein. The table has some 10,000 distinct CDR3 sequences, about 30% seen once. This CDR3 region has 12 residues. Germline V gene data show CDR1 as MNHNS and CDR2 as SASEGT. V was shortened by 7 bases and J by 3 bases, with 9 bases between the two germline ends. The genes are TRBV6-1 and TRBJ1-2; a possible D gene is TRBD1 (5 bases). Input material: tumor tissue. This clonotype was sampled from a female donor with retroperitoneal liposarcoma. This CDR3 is CASTRDYYGYTF. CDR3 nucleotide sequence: TGTGCCAGCACCAGGGATTACTATGGCTACACCTTC.